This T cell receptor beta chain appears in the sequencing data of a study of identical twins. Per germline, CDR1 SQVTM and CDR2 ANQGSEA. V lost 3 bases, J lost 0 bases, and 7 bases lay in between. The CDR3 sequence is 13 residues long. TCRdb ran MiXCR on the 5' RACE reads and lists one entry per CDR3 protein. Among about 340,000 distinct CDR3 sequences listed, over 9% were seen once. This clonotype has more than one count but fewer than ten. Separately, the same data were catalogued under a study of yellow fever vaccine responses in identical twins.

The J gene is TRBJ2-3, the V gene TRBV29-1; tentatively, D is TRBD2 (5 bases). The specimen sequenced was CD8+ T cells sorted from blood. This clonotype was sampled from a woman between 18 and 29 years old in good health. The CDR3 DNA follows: TGCAGCGTTGACCAGCGGAGCACAGATACGCAGTATTTT. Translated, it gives CSVDQRSTDTQYF.